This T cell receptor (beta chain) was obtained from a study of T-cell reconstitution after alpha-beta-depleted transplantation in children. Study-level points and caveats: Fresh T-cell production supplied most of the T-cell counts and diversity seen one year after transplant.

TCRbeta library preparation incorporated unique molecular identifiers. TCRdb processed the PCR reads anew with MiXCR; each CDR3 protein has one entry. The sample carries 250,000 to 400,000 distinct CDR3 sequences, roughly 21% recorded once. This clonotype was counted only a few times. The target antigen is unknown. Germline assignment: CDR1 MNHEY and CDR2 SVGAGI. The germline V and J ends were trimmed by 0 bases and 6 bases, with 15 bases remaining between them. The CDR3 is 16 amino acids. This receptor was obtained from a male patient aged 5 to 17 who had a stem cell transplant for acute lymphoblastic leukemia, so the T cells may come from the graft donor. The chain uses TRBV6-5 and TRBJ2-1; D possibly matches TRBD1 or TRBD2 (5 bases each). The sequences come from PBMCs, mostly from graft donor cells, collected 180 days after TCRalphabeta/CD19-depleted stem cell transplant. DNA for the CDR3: TGTGCCAGCAGTTACTCGTTTCGGGGCGTCGGCAATGAGCAGTTCTTC. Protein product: CASSYSFRGVGNEQFF.